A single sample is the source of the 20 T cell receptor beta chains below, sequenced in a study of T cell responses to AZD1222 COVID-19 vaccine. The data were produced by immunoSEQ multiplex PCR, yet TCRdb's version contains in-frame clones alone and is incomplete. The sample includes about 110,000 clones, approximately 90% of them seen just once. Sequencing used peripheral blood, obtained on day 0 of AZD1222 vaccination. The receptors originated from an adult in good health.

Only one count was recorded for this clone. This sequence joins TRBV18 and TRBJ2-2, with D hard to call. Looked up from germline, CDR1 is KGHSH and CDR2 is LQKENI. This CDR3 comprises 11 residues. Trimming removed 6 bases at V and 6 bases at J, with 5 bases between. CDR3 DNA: TGTGCCAGCTCCCCCGCCGGGGAGCTGTTTTTT. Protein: CASSPAGELFF.

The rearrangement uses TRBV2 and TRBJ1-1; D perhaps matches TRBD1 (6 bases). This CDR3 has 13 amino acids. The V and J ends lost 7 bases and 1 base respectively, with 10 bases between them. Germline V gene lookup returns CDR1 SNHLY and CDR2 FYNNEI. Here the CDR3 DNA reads TGTGCCAGCACCCGGGACAAGAACACTGAAGCTTTCTTT. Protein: CASTRDKNTEAFF.

DNA of the CDR3: TGTGCCAGCAGCACAAGACTAGCGGGGGGAGAGACCCAGTACTTC. It specifies CASSTRLAGGETQYF. J is TRBJ2-5 and V is TRBV2; 13 bases map to TRBD2. The CDR3 length is 15 residues. Losses at the gene ends were 6 bases for V and 4 bases for J; bases not matched to a gene: 5. The V gene's germline CDR1 is SNHLY and CDR2 FYNNEI.

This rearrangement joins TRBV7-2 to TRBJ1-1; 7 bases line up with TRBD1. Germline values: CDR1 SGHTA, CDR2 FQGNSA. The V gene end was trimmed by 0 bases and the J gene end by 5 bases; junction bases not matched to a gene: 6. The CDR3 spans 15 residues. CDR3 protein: CASSLARAGGTEAFF. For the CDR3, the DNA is TGTGCCAGCAGCTTAGCACGGGCAGGGGGTACTGAAGCTTTCTTT.

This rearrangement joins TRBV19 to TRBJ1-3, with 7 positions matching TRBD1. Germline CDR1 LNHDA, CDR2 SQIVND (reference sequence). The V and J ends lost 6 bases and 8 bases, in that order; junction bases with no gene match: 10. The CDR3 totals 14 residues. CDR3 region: CASSQTGTSDTIYF. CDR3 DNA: TGTGCCAGTAGCCAGACAGGGACCTCGGACACCATATATTTT.

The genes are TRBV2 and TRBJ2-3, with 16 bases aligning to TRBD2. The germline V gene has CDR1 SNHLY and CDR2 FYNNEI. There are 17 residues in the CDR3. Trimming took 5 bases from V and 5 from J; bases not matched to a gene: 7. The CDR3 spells CASSSGLAGGTGDTQYF. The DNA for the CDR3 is TGTGCCAGCAGTTCGGGACTAGCGGGGGGGACAGGAGATACGCAGTATTTT.

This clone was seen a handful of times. In DNA, the CDR3 is TGTGCCAGCTCACCCGCAGACTCTGGAAACACCATATATTTT. Translating gives CASSPADSGNTIYF. The gene calls are TRBV18 and TRBJ1-3, with D unclear. The CDR3 runs to 14 residues. CDR1 and CDR2 (germline): KGHSH, LQKENI. The V gene lost 3 bases and the J gene lost 0 bases, with 6 bases spanning the gap. Using reference TRBV18 and TRBJ1-3 for the parts outside the CDR3, the full variable domain is NAGVMQNPRHLVRRRGQEARLRCSPMKGHSHVYWYRQLPEEGLKFMVYLQKENIIDESGMPKERFSAEFPKEGPSILRIQQVVRGDSAAYFCASSPADSGNTIYFGEGSWLTVV.

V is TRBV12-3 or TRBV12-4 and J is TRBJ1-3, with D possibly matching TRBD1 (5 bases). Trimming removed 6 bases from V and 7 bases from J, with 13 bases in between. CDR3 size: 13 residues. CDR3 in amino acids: CASSSSGLNTIYF. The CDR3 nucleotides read TGTGCCAGCAGCAGTTCAGGGCTTAACACCATATATTTT.

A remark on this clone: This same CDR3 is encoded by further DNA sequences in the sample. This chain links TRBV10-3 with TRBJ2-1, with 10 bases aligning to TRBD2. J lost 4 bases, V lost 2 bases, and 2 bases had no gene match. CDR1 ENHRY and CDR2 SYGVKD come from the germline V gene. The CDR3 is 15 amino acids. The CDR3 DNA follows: TGTGCCATCAGTGAGCTAGCGGGGGATTACAATGAGCAGTTCTTC. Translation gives CAISELAGDYNEQFF.

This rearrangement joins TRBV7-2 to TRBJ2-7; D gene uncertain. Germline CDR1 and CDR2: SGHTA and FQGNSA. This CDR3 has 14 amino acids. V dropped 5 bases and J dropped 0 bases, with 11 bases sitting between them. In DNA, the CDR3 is TGTGCCAGCAGCCCAGACCAGAACTCCTACGAGCAGTACTTC. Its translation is CASSPDQNSYEQYF.

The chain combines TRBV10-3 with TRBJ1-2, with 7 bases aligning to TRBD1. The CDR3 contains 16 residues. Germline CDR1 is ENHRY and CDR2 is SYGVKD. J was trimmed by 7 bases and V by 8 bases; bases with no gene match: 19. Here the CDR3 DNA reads TGTGCCATCGGTGGGACAGCCTCCTTTGGTGAGGGTGGCTACACCTTC. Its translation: CAIGGTASFGEGGYTF.

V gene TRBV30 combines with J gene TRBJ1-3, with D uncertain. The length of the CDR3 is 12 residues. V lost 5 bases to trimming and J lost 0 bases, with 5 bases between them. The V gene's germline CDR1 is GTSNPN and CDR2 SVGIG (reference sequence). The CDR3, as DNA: TGTGCCTGGGGCGACTCTGGAAACACCATATATTTT. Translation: CAWGDSGNTIYF. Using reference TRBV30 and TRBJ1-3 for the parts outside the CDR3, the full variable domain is SQTIHQWPATLVQPVGSPLSLECTVEGTSNPNLYWYRQAAGRGLQLLFYSVGIGQISSEVPQNLSASRPQDRQFILSSKKLLLSDSGFYLCAWGDSGNTIYFGEGSWLTVV.

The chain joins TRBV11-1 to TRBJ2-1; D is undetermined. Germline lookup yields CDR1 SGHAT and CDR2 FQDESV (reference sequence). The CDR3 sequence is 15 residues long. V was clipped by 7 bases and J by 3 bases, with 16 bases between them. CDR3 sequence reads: CASNPREAGYNEQFF. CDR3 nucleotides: TGTGCCAGCAACCCCCGTGAGGCCGGCTACAATGAGCAGTTCTTC. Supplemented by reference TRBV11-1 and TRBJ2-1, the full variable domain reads EAEVAQSPRYKITEKSQAVAFWCDPISGHATLYWYRQILGQGPELLVQFQDESVVDDSQLPKDRFSAERLKGVDSTLKIQPAELGDSAMYLCASNPREAGYNEQFFGPGTRLTVL.

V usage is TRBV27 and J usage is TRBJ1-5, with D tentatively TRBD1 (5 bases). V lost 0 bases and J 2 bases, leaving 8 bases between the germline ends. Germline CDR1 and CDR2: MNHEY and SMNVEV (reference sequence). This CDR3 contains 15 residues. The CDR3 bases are TGTGCCAGCAGTTTATCAGGGGCAGGCAATCAGCCCCAGCATTTT. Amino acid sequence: CASSLSGAGNQPQHF.

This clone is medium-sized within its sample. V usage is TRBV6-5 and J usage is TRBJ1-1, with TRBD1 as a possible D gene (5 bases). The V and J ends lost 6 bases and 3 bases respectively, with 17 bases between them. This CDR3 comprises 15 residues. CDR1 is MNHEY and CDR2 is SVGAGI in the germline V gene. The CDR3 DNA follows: TGTGCCAGCAGAATACTTTTGGGGGGATACACTGAAGCTTTCTTT. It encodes CASRILLGGYTEAFF.

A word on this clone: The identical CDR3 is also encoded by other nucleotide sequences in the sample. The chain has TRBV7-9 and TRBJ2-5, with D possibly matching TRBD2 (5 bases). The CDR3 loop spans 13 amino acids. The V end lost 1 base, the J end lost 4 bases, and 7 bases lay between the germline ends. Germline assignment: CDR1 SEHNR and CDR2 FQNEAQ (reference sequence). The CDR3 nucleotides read TGTGCCAGCAGCTTAGGCGGGCGAGAGACCCAGTACTTC. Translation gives CASSLGGRETQYF. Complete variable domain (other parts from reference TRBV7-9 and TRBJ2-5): DTGVSQNPRHKITKRGQNVTFRCDPISEHNRLYWYRQTLGQGPEFLTYFQNEAQLEKSRLLSDRFSAERPKGSFSTLEIQRTEQGDSAMYLCASSLGGRETQYFGPGTRLLVL.

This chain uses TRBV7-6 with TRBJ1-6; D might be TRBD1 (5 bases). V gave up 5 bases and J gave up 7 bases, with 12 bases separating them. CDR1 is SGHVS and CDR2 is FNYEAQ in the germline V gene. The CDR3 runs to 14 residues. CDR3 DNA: TGTGCCAGCAGCCAAGACAGTCCGAATTCACCCCTCCACTTT. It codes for CASSQDSPNSPLHF.

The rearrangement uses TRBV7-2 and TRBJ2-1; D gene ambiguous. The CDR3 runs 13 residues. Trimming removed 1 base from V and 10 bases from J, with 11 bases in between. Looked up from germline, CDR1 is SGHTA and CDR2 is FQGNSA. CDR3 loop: CASSLGLFDEQFF. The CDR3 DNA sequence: TGTGCCAGCAGCTTAGGTCTTTTTGACGAGCAGTTCTTC.

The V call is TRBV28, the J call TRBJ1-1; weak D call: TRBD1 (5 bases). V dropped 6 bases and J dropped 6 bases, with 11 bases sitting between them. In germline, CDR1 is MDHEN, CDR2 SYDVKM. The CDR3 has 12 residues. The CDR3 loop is CASSLGTSEAFF. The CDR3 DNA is TGTGCCAGCAGCCTAGGGACGTCTGAAGCTTTCTTT. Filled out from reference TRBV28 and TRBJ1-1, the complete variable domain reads DVKVTQSSRYLVKRTGEKVFLECVQDMDHENMFWYRQDPGLGLRLIYFSYDVKMKEKGDIPEGYSVSREKKERFSLILESASTNQTSMYLCASSLGTSEAFFGQGTRLTVV.

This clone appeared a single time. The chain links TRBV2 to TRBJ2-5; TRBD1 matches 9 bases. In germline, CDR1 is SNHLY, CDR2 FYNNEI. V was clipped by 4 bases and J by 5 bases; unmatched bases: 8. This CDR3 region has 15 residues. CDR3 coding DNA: TGTGCCAGCAGTGGAGGGACAGGGCTTGGGGAGACCCAGTACTTC. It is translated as CASSGGTGLGETQYF.